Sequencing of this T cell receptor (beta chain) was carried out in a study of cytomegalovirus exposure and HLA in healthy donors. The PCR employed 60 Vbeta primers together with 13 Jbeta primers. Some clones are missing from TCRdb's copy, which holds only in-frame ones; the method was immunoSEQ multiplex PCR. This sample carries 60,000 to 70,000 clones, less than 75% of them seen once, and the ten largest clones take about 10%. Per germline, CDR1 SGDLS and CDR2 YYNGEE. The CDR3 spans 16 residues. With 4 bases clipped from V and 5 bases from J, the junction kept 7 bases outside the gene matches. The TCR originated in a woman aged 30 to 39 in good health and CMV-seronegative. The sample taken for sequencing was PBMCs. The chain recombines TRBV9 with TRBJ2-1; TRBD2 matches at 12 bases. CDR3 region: CASSSRTSGVNNEQFF. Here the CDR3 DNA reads TGTGCCAGCAGCTCCCGGACTAGCGGGGTTAACAATGAGCAGTTCTTC.